This T cell receptor beta chain was retrieved from a study of blood T cell repertoires in COVID-19. Method: immunoSEQ multiplex PCR; TCRdb's copy keeps in-frame clones and lacks some. The sample has more than 300,000 clones, around 87% seen once. V lost 5 bases, J lost 0 bases, and 7 bases stayed unmatched. CDR3 size: 18 residues. CDR1 and CDR2 (germline): MGHDK, SYGVNS. The TCR originated in a woman aged 25 to 39 with COVID-19, enrolled during active disease. Sequenced material: peripheral blood. J is TRBJ2-1 and V is TRBV25-1, with 13 bases fitting TRBD2. The CDR3 protein is CASSHSTSGGGSYNEQFF. The CDR3 DNA is TGTGCCAGCAGTCACTCAACTAGCGGGGGGGGCTCCTACAATGAGCAGTTCTTC.